The 14 T cell receptor beta chains given below trace back to one sample, sequenced in a study of control samples from healthy donors and cancer patients. The method was immunoSEQ multiplex PCR; TCRdb's version includes in-frame clones alone and lacks a portion of them. The sample holds some 150,000 clones; around 90% are singletons and the top ten take less than 5.5%. Material for sequencing was blood. The receptors shown here come from a man aged 30-40 years in good health.

The V and J genes are TRBV5-1 and TRBJ2-7, with D possibly matching TRBD2 (6 bases). The CDR3 covers 13 residues. Germline CDR1 reads SGHRS; CDR2 reads YFSETQ. Trimming cost V 1 base and J 4 bases, with 9 bases left between them. This CDR3 reads CASSLPGVYEQYF. In DNA form, the CDR3 reads TGCGCCAGCAGCTTGCCGGGAGTTTACGAGCAGTACTTC.

The V call is TRBV5-4, the J call TRBJ2-5; a weak D match, TRBD2 (6 bases). The CDR3 runs to 14 residues. Germline loops: CDR1 SGHNT, CDR2 YYREEE (reference sequence). The V end lost 6 bases, the J end lost 5 bases, and 17 bases lay between the germline ends. CDR3: CASTPKGGEETQYF. The DNA for the CDR3 is TGTGCCAGCACCCCGAAGGGCGGGGAGGAGACCCAGTACTTC. Combining the CDR3 with reference TRBV5-4 and TRBJ2-5 gives the whole variable domain ETGVTQSPTHLIKTRGQQVTLRCSSQSGHNTVSWYQQALGQGPQFIFQYYREEENGRGNFPPRFSGLQFPNYSSELNVNALELDDSALYLCASTPKGGEETQYFGPGTRLLVL.

This clone was detected only a few times. V and J are TRBV7-2 and TRBJ1-1; D might be TRBD1 (5 bases). The V and J ends lost 6 bases and 0 bases respectively, with 17 bases between them. Looked up from germline, CDR1 is SGHTA and CDR2 is FQGNSA. The CDR3 consists of 16 residues. Written as DNA, the CDR3 is TGTGCCAGCAGTTACCGGGGGGATGTCATGAACACTGAAGCTTTCTTT. This sequence encodes CASSYRGDVMNTEAFF.

This sequence joins TRBV7-2 and TRBJ2-3; unclear D gene. The CDR3 is made up of 13 amino acids. Germline V CDR1 and CDR2: SGHTA, FQGNSA. V lost 0 bases, J lost 0 bases, and 1 base lay in between. The CDR3: CASSLASTDTQYF. For the CDR3, the DNA is TGTGCCAGCAGCTTAGCGAGCACAGATACGCAGTATTTT. Using reference TRBV7-2 and TRBJ2-3 for the parts outside the CDR3, the full variable domain is GAGVSQSPSNKVTEKGKDVELRCDPISGHTALYWYRQSLGQGLEFLIYFQGNSAPDKSGLPSDRFSAERTGGSVSTLTIQRTQQEDSAVYLCASSLASTDTQYFGPGTRLTVL.

This clone showed up many times. The chain has TRBV4-3 and TRBJ2-7; D might be TRBD2 (5 bases). CDR3 size: 14 residues. V was cut by 0 bases and J by 2 bases, with 8 bases left in between. The germline gives CDR1 LGHNA, CDR2 YSLEER. CDR3 sequence reads: CASSQELATYEQYF. CDR3 in DNA: TGCGCCAGCAGCCAAGAATTAGCGACCTACGAGCAGTACTTC.

The chain employs TRBV5-6 and TRBJ1-2; 11 bases align to TRBD1. After removal of 0 bases from V and 5 bases from J, the junction contained 3 bases not matched to a gene. CDR3 length: 15 residues. Germline assignment: CDR1 SGHDT and CDR2 YYEEEE. CDR3 nucleotide sequence: TGTGCCAGCAGCTTGGGGACAGGGGGCGGGTATGGCTACACCTTC. Protein: CASSLGTGGGYGYTF.

The gene calls are TRBV19 and TRBJ2-5; D may correspond to TRBD1 or TRBD2 (5 bases each). CDR1 is LNHDA, CDR2 SQIVND, per germline (reference sequence). The length of the CDR3 is 21 residues. Trimming took 8 bases from V and 0 from J, leaving 34 bases between them. CDR3 residues: CASFWFPRGLTIRSYQETQYF. In nucleotides, the CDR3 is TGTGCCAGTTTTTGGTTCCCCCGGGGCTTAACGATTCGGTCCTACCAAGAGACCCAGTACTTC.

The chain employs TRBV11-3 and TRBJ2-1; 12 bases match TRBD2. Germline CDR1 and CDR2: SGHNT and YENEEA. V dropped 3 bases and J dropped 10; count of bases not matched to a gene: 7. The CDR3 totals 15 residues. CDR3 in amino acids: CASSFTSGRWGEQFF. CDR3 coding DNA: TGTGCCAGCAGCTTCACTAGCGGGAGGTGGGGCGAGCAGTTCTTC.

This chain uses TRBV15 with TRBJ2-7; the D call may be TRBD1 or TRBD2 (5 bases each). From germline, CDR1 is LNHNV and CDR2 YYDKDF (reference sequence). The V gene lost 0 bases and the J gene lost 2 bases, with 11 bases spanning the gap. The CDR3 runs 15 residues. The CDR3 loop reads CATSRDGAGPYEQYF. The CDR3, as DNA: TGTGCCACCAGCAGAGACGGGGCAGGGCCCTACGAGCAGTACTTC.

The gene calls are TRBV2 and TRBJ2-3, with TRBD2 identical over 8 bases. The germline gives CDR1 SNHLY, CDR2 FYNNEI. The trim removed 5 bases at V and 1 base at J, leaving 8 bases unmatched. The CDR3 runs to 16 residues. The DNA of the CDR3 is TGTGCCAGCAGTCCAAGGGGAGCGGGGGGCACAGATACGCAGTATTTT. The encoded protein is CASSPRGAGGTDTQYF.

This sequence joins TRBV5-1 and TRBJ1-6; a weak D match, TRBD1 (5 bases). Germline loops: CDR1 SGHRS, CDR2 YFSETQ. V was cut by 4 bases and J by 7 bases, with 15 bases left in between. CDR3 length: 15 amino acids. The CDR3 sequence is CASSPAGTGNSPLHF. CDR3 DNA: TGCGCCAGCAGCCCAGCGGGGACTGGGAATTCACCCCTCCACTTT. Looking up the rest from reference TRBV5-1 and TRBJ1-6 gives the full variable domain: KAGVTQTPRYLIKTRGQQVTLSCSPISGHRSVSWYQQTPGQGLQFLFEYFSETQRNKGNFPGRFSGRQFSNSRSEMNVSTLELGDSALYLCASSPAGTGNSPLHFGNGTRLTVT.

This chain joins TRBV5-6 and TRBJ2-7, with TRBD2 matching over 10 bases. The CDR3 has 13 residues. Trimming took 4 bases from V and 2 from J; bases not matched to a gene: 0. Germline CDR1 is SGHDT and CDR2 is YYEEEE. The CDR3 DNA sequence: TGTGCCAGCAGCGGGACTAGCGCCTACGAGCAGTACTTC. Its protein is CASSGTSAYEQYF.

V gene TRBV5-1 combines with J gene TRBJ2-1, with 7 bases that match TRBD2. Germline CDR1 is SGHRS and CDR2 is YFSETQ. The CDR3 totals 16 residues. Trimming at V came to 1 base and at J to 2 bases, leaving 6 bases not matched to a gene. CDR3 in amino acids: CASSLFASGAYNEQFF. The CDR3, as DNA: TGCGCCAGCAGCTTGTTCGCGAGCGGGGCCTACAATGAGCAGTTCTTC.

This chain uses TRBV7-2 with TRBJ1-2, with D tentatively TRBD1 (5 bases). The CDR3 totals 13 residues. Trimming pared 4 bases from V and 4 bases from J, leaving 10 bases between. CDR1 is SGHTA, CDR2 FQGNSA, per germline. Here the CDR3 reads CASSSVDSYGYTF. Here the CDR3 DNA reads TGTGCCAGCAGCTCAGTAGACAGCTATGGCTACACCTTC.